This record concerns one TCR beta chain sequence. These data are taken from a study of T cell responses to AZD1222 COVID-19 vaccine. Study background: Pooling of second doses given at about 4 or about 12 weeks was done.

Between the trimmed V and J ends, which lost 0 bases and 1 base, there was a span of 4 bases. CDR1 SGDLS and CDR2 YYNGEE come from the germline V gene. CDR3 length: 13 amino acids. This table comes from immunoSEQ multiplex PCR, and its TCRdb copy is limited to in-frame clones, with some not included. Found here are 100,000 to 150,000 clones, roughly 85% of them singletons; the top ten hold 1.6%. Sequenced here: peripheral blood, sampled on day 0 of AZD1222 vaccination. The V gene is TRBV9, the J gene TRBJ1-1, with no clear D. The receptor was isolated from an adult in good health. The CDR3 sequence: CASSVGWNTEAFF. The CDR3 DNA follows: TGTGCCAGCAGCGTAGGATGGAACACTGAAGCTTTCTTT.